Listed below are T cell receptor beta chains from one sample, sequenced in a study of cytotoxic CD8 clonotypes in ibrutinib-treated CLL. This table comes from immunoSEQ multiplex PCR, and its TCRdb copy is limited to in-frame clones, with some not included. The table shows over 120,000 clones, with around 81% occurring only once. The sample in question was PBMCs, obtained after 36 months of ibrutinib treatment. The receptors here all came from a human donor with chronic lymphocytic leukemia. CDR3s include the opening cysteine and the closing phenylalanine or tryptophan. Each record gives: J gene, V gene, D gene, clone size, CDR3 DNA, CDR3 protein. A D gene is named only where the DNA matches it firmly. Expanded clones get a size class; other rows say once, few or many, or leave the size out.

>TRBJ2-7|TRBV19|-|-
TGTGCCAGTAGATCTTTTGGGGGCTACGAGCAGTACTTC
CASRSFGGYEQYF
>TRBJ1-4|TRBV5-1|-|once
TGCGCCAGCAGCCGGGACGGACAGAATGAAAAACTGTTTTTT
CASSRDGQNEKLFF
>TRBJ1-1|TRBV11-2|-|-
TGTGCCAGCAGCTTAGGAACGGCGAACACTGAAGCTTTCTTT
CASSLGTANTEAFF
>TRBJ1-5|TRBV27|-|-
TGTGCCAGCAGCACTTCCACCCAGCCCCAGCATTTT
CASSTSTQPQHF
>TRBJ2-3|TRBV19|TRBD1|-
TGTGCCAGTAGTTCGACAGGGCCAGATACGCAGTATTTT
CASSSTGPDTQYF
>TRBJ2-7|TRBV29-1|TRBD1|-
TGCAGCGTCAGGACAGGGGTAGACTACGAGCAGTACTTC
CSVRTGVDYEQYF
>TRBJ2-7|TRBV30|TRBD2|once
TGTGCCTGGACCGGACTAGCGGGAGTGGTCGCCGAGCAGTACTTC
CAWTGLAGVVAEQYF
>TRBJ1-2|TRBV4-1|-|-
TGCGCCAGCAGCCAAGTTCAGGCCTCTAGCTATGGCTACACCTTC
CASSQVQASSYGYTF
>TRBJ1-2|TRBV18|TRBD1|-
TGTGCCAGCTCAGCCGGGACAGATTCTAACTATGGCTACACCTTC
CASSAGTDSNYGYTF
>TRBJ2-5|TRBV6-6|-|-
TGTGCCACTTCAAGGGGGGGGCGAGAGACCCAGTACTTC
CATSRGGRETQYF
>TRBJ2-1|TRBV11-2|-|-
TGTGCCAGCTGTGTAGCGGAGCCCTACAATGAGCAGTTCTTC
CASCVAEPYNEQFF
>TRBJ2-7|TRBV18|-|-
TGTGCCAGCTCACCGGTCGGTGACAAATACGAGCAGTACTTC
CASSPVGDKYEQYF
>TRBJ2-3|TRBV5-1|TRBD1|-
TGCGCCAGCAGCTTGGGCAGGGGGCTTAATACGCAGTATTTT
CASSLGRGLNTQYF
>TRBJ1-5|TRBV7-9|-|few
TGTGCCAGCAGCCCTGGGACGAATCAGCCCCAGCATTTT
CASSPGTNQPQHF
>TRBJ2-5|TRBV6-1|-|-
TGTGCCAGCAGTGGCTATAAGGACTATAACCAAGAGACCCAGTACTTC
CASSGYKDYNQETQYF
>TRBJ1-1|TRBV4-1|-|few
TGCGCCAGCAGCCAAGGAAGGGCCAGGAGACCCAACACTGAAGCTTTCTTT
CASSQGRARRPNTEAFF
>TRBJ1-3|TRBV5-5|TRBD1|-
TGTGCCAGCAGCTCGGGACAGGCCAGGGACACCATATATTTT
CASSSGQARDTIYF
>TRBJ2-1|TRBV6-5|TRBD2|-
TGTGCCAGCAGTTACGGAGTTAGCGGGAGGGCTGAGCAGTTCTTC
CASSYGVSGRAEQFF
>TRBJ2-3|TRBV7-7|-|-
TGTGCCAGCAGCCCGCCGTCCGATACGCAGTATTTT
CASSPPSDTQYF
>TRBJ2-7|TRBV5-5|-|-
TGTGCCAGCAGCTTGTCCAGCCCTCCCTACGAGCAGTACTTC
CASSLSSPPYEQYF
>TRBJ2-7|TRBV5-6|TRBD1|-
TGTGCCAGCAGCGTCCGGGACAGGGGTTCTTACGAGCAGTACTTC
CASSVRDRGSYEQYF
>TRBJ2-2|TRBV5-4|TRBD2|once
TGTGCCAGCAGCTCCAGGACTAGCGGGGAAATTTTGGAGCTGTTTTTT
CASSSRTSGEILELFF
>TRBJ2-3|TRBV7-9|-|-
TGTGCCAGCAGCTTAGGGCAGGGGAAAGATACGCAGTATTTT
CASSLGQGKDTQYF
>TRBJ2-1|TRBV4-2|-|-
TGTGCCAGTCGGGGCAGCCTGGCCAATGAGCAGTTCTTC
CASRGSLANEQFF
>TRBJ1-1|TRBV7-7|-|-
TGTGCCAGCAGCTTATCGCCGGAAACTGAAGCTTTCTTT
CASSLSPETEAFF
>TRBJ2-3|TRBV10-3|TRBD1|-
TGTGCCATCAGTGACCCCCACCGGGACAGAACAGATACGCAGTATTTT
CAISDPHRDRTDTQYF
>TRBJ2-7|TRBV19|TRBD1|-
TGTGCCAGTCGGAGACAGGGAATCTCCTACGAGCAGTACTTC
CASRRQGISYEQYF
>TRBJ1-2|TRBV19|-|-
TGTGCCAGTACAGGGAACTGGAATGGCTACACCTTC
CASTGNWNGYTF
>TRBJ2-7|TRBV21-1|-|-
TGTGCCAGCAGCAAAAATCCTCCGGGACAGGGTTACGAGCAGTACTTC
CASSKNPPGQGYEQYF
>TRBJ2-1|TRBV6-1|TRBD2|-
TGTGCCAGCAGTAAACTAGCGGGAGGGTCCGATGAGCAGTTCTTC
CASSKLAGGSDEQFF
>TRBJ2-3|TRBV6-1|TRBD2|-
TGTGCCAGCAGCGGCTATGCGGGAGGCACAGATACGCAGTATTTT
CASSGYAGGTDTQYF
>TRBJ2-2|TRBV11-3|-|-
TGTGCCAGCAGCTTAGCGCCATACACCGGGGAGCTGTTTTTT
CASSLAPYTGELFF
>TRBJ2-5|TRBV28|TRBD2|-
TGTGCCAGCAGTTTGACGGGGGGGCCGGGAAAGACCCAGTACTTC
CASSLTGGPGKTQYF
>TRBJ2-1|TRBV19|TRBD2|few
TGTGCCAGTAGTCCAATACTAGCGGGCTATGTCAATGAGCAGTTCTTC
CASSPILAGYVNEQFF
>TRBJ2-5|TRBV9|-|-
TGTGCCAGCAGCTCAAGACAGCAGGGCCGGGAGACCCAGTACTTC
CASSSRQQGRETQYF
>TRBJ1-5|TRBV4-1|-|-
TGCGCCAGCAGCCACTACAGGGATAGCAATCAGCCCCAGCATTTT
CASSHYRDSNQPQHF
>TRBJ1-6|TRBV11-3|-|-
TGTGCCAGCAGCTTAACCTGGAATTCACCCCTCCACTTT
CASSLTWNSPLHF
>TRBJ2-5|TRBV28|-|-
TGTGCCAGCAGCCTTGGCCGGGCTTGGAGGGAGACCCAGTACTTC
CASSLGRAWRETQYF
>TRBJ2-7|TRBV11-2|TRBD2|-
TGTGCCAGCAGCCCCCGACTAGCGGGAGCGTACGAGCAGTACTTC
CASSPRLAGAYEQYF
>TRBJ2-5|TRBV30|-|-
TGTGCCTTCGAAAAGACTAGTTCGGCCGAAGAGACCCAGTACTTC
CAFEKTSSAEETQYF
>TRBJ2-7|TRBV18|-|-
TGTGCCAGCTCACCGACGGTATCCTACGAGCAGTACTTC
CASSPTVSYEQYF
>TRBJ1-2|TRBV28|-|-
TGTGCCAGCACCCCCGACAGAGGGCGGGAGGGCTACACCTTC
CASTPDRGREGYTF
>TRBJ2-3|TRBV19|TRBD2|-
TGTGCCAGTAGCGCCGGGGAGGGCCTCTCTCAGTATTTT
CASSAGEGLSQYF
>TRBJ2-1|TRBV5-1|TRBD1|-
TGCGCCAGCGGGGACAGGGGCTACAATGAGCAGTTCTTC
CASGDRGYNEQFF
>TRBJ2-3|TRBV11-3|-|-
TGTGCCAGGTGCAGGGAACATAGCACAGATACGCAGTATTTT
CARCREHSTDTQYF
>TRBJ2-3|TRBV5-1|-|-
TGCGCCAGCAAACCGAACATGGATACGCAGTATTTT
CASKPNMDTQYF
>TRBJ1-1|TRBV7-8|-|-
TGTGCCAGCAGCTTAGCGTCGGGGAACACTGAAGCTTTCTTT
CASSLASGNTEAFF
>TRBJ1-5|TRBV19|-|few
TGTGCCAGTAGTATAGAGGGGACCCTCCCAAATCAGCCCCAGCATTTT
CASSIEGTLPNQPQHF
>TRBJ2-3|TRBV5-1|-|-
TGCGCCACCAAGGCGCGGTCTAGCACAGATACGCAGTATTTT
CATKARSSTDTQYF
>TRBJ2-1|TRBV7-7|TRBD2|-
TGTGCCAGCAGCTTAGTCACGGGGGGCTCCTACAATGAGCAGTTCTTC
CASSLVTGGSYNEQFF
>TRBJ1-5|TRBV28|TRBD1|-
TGTGCCAGCAGTTCCCGACCCTTCAGGACAGGGAATCAGCCCCAGCATTTT
CASSSRPFRTGNQPQHF
>TRBJ2-2|TRBV7-8|-|-
TGTGCCAGCAGCTTGGTTCTACCTAACACCGGGGAGCTGTTTTTT
CASSLVLPNTGELFF
>TRBJ1-5|TRBV28|TRBD1|-
TGTGCCAGCACCCAACCCCACACAGGGGCCCGGGGTCAGCCCCAGCATTTT
CASTQPHTGARGQPQHF
>TRBJ1-2|TRBV25-1|-|once
TGTGCCAGCAGTGAATATATTCGGGGTAGGGGAAGCTACACCTTC
CASSEYIRGRGSYTF
>TRBJ1-6|TRBV28|TRBD1|-
TGTGCCAGCAGTCCCCGACAGGGGGCATATTCACCCCTCCACTTT
CASSPRQGAYSPLHF
>TRBJ2-7|TRBV9|-|-
TGTGCCAGCAGCGTAGGGTACAGGGCTTCTCTCTACGAGCAGTACTTC
CASSVGYRASLYEQYF